This passage covers 32 T cell receptor beta chains from one sample sequenced in a study of shared clonotypes between healthy human individuals. Sequencing was performed with immunoSEQ multiplex PCR; in TCRdb, only in-frame clones are kept and a portion is missing. Counted here are around 2.3 million clones, around 95% occurring once; the ten biggest clones make up around 0.13%. Sequenced: naive CD4+ T cells sorted from blood. Subset in this sample: CD45RA+ positively selected. These receptors all come from a man between 18 and 35 years old in good health.

In its sample, this clone was seen once. This chain joins TRBV5-1 and TRBJ1-5, with 7 bases aligning to TRBD1. CDR3 length equals 15 residues. Looked up from germline, CDR1 is SGHRS and CDR2 is YFSETQ. Germline trimming cut 4 bases from V and 9 bases from J; bases unmatched to any gene: 13. The CDR3 nucleotides are TGCGCCAGCAGCGAAGGGACAGCGGGTATGGGGCCCCAGCATTTT. It yields the protein CASSEGTAGMGPQHF.

This clone was seen just once. This sample includes further DNA sequences coding for the same CDR3. The chain links TRBV5-1 to TRBJ2-5; 8 bases align to TRBD1. The CDR3 has 14 residues. J gave up 1 base and V 1 base, and 0 bases lay outside the gene matches. The germline V gene has CDR1 SGHRS and CDR2 YFSETQ. CDR3 DNA sequence: TGCGCCAGCAGCTTGACAGGGGGCCAAGAGACCCAGTACTTC. It encodes CASSLTGGQETQYF.

This rearrangement joins TRBV6-5 to TRBJ2-5, with 7 positions matching TRBD2. The CDR3 has 16 residues. Trimming cost V 0 bases and J 6 bases; bases outside gene matches: 10. Germline V lookup: CDR1 MNHEY, CDR2 SVGAGI. For the CDR3, the DNA is TGTGCCAGCAGTTACTCACCGGCGGGAGTTACTAAGACCCAGTACTTC. Translated: CASSYSPAGVTKTQYF.

The chain uses TRBV5-4 and TRBJ1-4; 8 bases match TRBD1. This CDR3 spans 16 amino acids. V shed 5 bases and J 3 bases; nucleotides not matched to a gene: 9. CDR1 is SGHNT, CDR2 YYREEE, per germline (reference sequence). The CDR3 loop is CASSSIQGAANEKLFF. The CDR3, as DNA: TGTGCCAGCAGTTCAATCCAGGGGGCGGCTAATGAAAAACTGTTTTTT.

The gene calls are TRBV4-1 and TRBJ2-3; the D gene is possibly TRBD2 (7 bases). The V gene's germline CDR1 is MGHRA and CDR2 YSYEKL. The CDR3 has 16 amino acids. V was shortened by 3 bases and J by 4 bases, with 17 bases between the two germline ends. The CDR3 here is CASSQGKGGISDTQYF. The CDR3 bases are TGCGCCAGCAGCCAGGGAAAGGGGGGGATCTCAGATACGCAGTATTTT.

The rearrangement uses TRBV10-3 and TRBJ1-3, with D unresolved. There are 15 residues in the CDR3. V lost 4 bases and J lost 0, with 10 bases in between. The germline V gene encodes CDR1 ENHRY and CDR2 SYGVKD. The chain's CDR3 is CAISGRTSSGNTIYF. CDR3 nucleotides: TGTGCCATCAGTGGACGGACCTCCTCTGGAAACACCATATATTTT.

This rearrangement joins TRBV7-3 to TRBJ2-7, with D unresolved. Germline lookup yields CDR1 SGHTA and CDR2 FQGTGA. Trimming took off 0 bases at V and 5 bases at J, with 14 bases between the two ends. The CDR3 is made up of 15 amino acids. The CDR3 spells CASSLTNVQLNEQYF. For the CDR3, the DNA is TGTGCCAGCAGCTTAACAAACGTACAGCTCAACGAGCAGTACTTC.

The V gene is TRBV18, the J gene TRBJ2-5; 13 bases fit TRBD2. The CDR3 is made up of 16 amino acids. Germline V lookup: CDR1 KGHSH, CDR2 LQKENI. V dropped 4 bases and J dropped 3; count of bases not matched to a gene: 5. The CDR3 region has the DNA TGTGCCAGCTCACACCAACTAGCGGGAGGGGAAGAGACCCAGTACTTC. It encodes CASSHQLAGGEETQYF.

The chain employs TRBV12-5 and TRBJ2-5; 7 bases are shared with TRBD2. The CDR3 length is 16 residues. Germline CDR1 is LGHNT and CDR2 is FRNRAP. Trimming removed 7 bases from V and 0 bases from J; junction bases left unmatched: 11. The chain's CDR3 is CASASGGGAYQETQYF. The DNA for the CDR3 is TGTGCTAGTGCCTCGGGCGGGGGAGCGTACCAAGAGACCCAGTACTTC.

The rearrangement links TRBV25-1 to TRBJ2-3, with 7 bases identical to TRBD2. CDR3 length: 17 amino acids. Trimming took 10 bases from V and 6 from J; bases not matched to a gene: 22. CDR1 is MGHDK and CDR2 is SYGVNS in the germline V gene. The CDR3 nucleotides read TGTGCCACCACGACAGCGGGGCCGGGACTGGCAATGGATACGCAGTATTTT. As protein: CATTTAGPGLAMDTQYF.

The chain links TRBV19 to TRBJ2-3; D is ambiguous. The germline CDR1 and CDR2 sequences are LNHDA and SQIVND (reference sequence). V was pared by 4 bases and J by 10 bases, with 18 bases between. The CDR3 runs 14 residues. CDR3 in amino acids: CASSTQTRAPAQYF. The CDR3 DNA reads as TGTGCCAGTAGTACTCAAACCCGGGCCCCGGCGCAGTATTTT.

This clone appeared a few times. The chain has TRBV4-3 and TRBJ1-1; the D gene is possibly TRBD1 (6 bases). CDR1 and CDR2 from the germline V gene are LGHNA and YSLEER. V lost 4 bases, J lost 2 bases, and 14 bases lay in between. The CDR3 sequence is 15 residues long. The chain's CDR3 is CASSLNGQKNTEAFF. The DNA for the CDR3 is TGCGCCAGCAGCCTGAACGGACAGAAAAACACTGAAGCTTTCTTT.

This clone was seen once. The chain employs TRBV7-9 and TRBJ1-2; possible D gene TRBD1, 5 bases. The CDR3 extends over 15 amino acids. CDR1 and CDR2 (germline): SEHNR, FQNEAQ (reference sequence). V lost 3 bases and J lost 0, with 11 bases in between. Here the CDR3 DNA reads TGTGCCAGCAGCTTTGAGGGGACGGCTAACTATGGCTACACCTTC. Translated, it gives CASSFEGTANYGYTF.

The genes are TRBV27 and TRBJ2-7, with D possibly TRBD2 on 5 matching bases. CDR1 MNHEY and CDR2 SMNVEV come from the germline V gene (reference sequence). This CDR3 contains 14 residues. V lost 5 bases and J lost 2, with 13 bases in between. The CDR3 DNA follows: TGTGCCAGCAGTCCCTTGGGAGAACCCTACGAGCAGTACTTC. Its translation: CASSPLGEPYEQYF.

This chain's CDR3 is CASSLLPSDQPQHF. The CDR3 DNA is TGTGCCAGCAGCCTCCTCCCATCAGATCAGCCCCAGCATTTT. The chain uses TRBV11-2 and TRBJ1-5; D remains unclear. Germline V gene data show CDR1 as SGHAT and CDR2 as FQNNGV. This CDR3 is 14 amino acids long. Trimming removed 5 bases at V and 5 bases at J, with 13 bases between.

V usage is TRBV19 and J usage is TRBJ2-7, with D perhaps TRBD1 (6 bases). Trimming removed 4 bases from V and 0 bases from J, with 16 bases in between. This CDR3 contains 16 residues. Germline V gene data show CDR1 as LNHDA and CDR2 as SQIVND (reference sequence). The CDR3 protein is CASSNVGGRSSYEQYF. CDR3 DNA: TGTGCCAGTAGTAACGTAGGGGGTCGGAGCTCCTACGAGCAGTACTTC. Full variable domain (remainder filled in from reference TRBV19 and TRBJ2-7): DGGITQSPKYLFRKEGQNVTLSCEQNLNHDAMYWYRQDPGQGLRLIYYSQIVNDFQKGDIAEGYSVSREKKESFPLTVTSAQKNPTAFYLCASSNVGGRSSYEQYFGPGTRLTVT.

Details on this clone: This sample includes further DNA sequences coding for the same CDR3. The rearrangement joins TRBV20-1 to TRBJ2-5; D not certain. The germline CDR1 and CDR2 sequences are DFQATT and SNEGSKA (reference sequence). This CDR3 contains 10 residues. V was cut by 3 bases and J by 5 bases, with 4 bases left in between. The CDR3 region has the DNA TGCAGTGCTAGTCTTGAGACCCAGTACTTC. Translated, it gives CSASLETQYF.

The chain joins TRBV5-1 to TRBJ1-1; D not certain. Germline CDR1 SGHRS, CDR2 YFSETQ. There are 13 residues in the CDR3. The V gene lost 2 bases and the J gene lost 1 base, with 6 bases spanning the gap. The CDR3: CASSFTRNTEAFF. Here the CDR3 DNA reads TGCGCCAGCAGCTTTACGAGGAACACTGAAGCTTTCTTT.

The gene calls are TRBV2 and TRBJ2-7; TRBD2 matches 12 bases. V shed 6 bases, J shed 0 bases, and the junction held 12 bases outside the gene matches. CDR1 is SNHLY, CDR2 FYNNEI, per germline. There are 18 residues in the CDR3. The CDR3, as DNA: TGTGCCAGCAGCGCTCCGGGACTAGCGGGCCTTAGCTCCTACGAGCAGTACTTC. It translates to CASSAPGLAGLSSYEQYF.

The rearrangement links TRBV28 to TRBJ2-5; the D gene is possibly TRBD2 (7 bases). CDR3 length: 15 amino acids. Trimming took off 5 bases at V and 2 bases at J, with 15 bases between the two ends. CDR1 MDHEN and CDR2 SYDVKM come from the germline V gene. The DNA of the CDR3 is TGTGCCAGCAGTCTAGGGGGGGCCATTCAAGAGACCCAGTACTTC. Protein product: CASSLGGAIQETQYF.

The gene calls are TRBV7-6 and TRBJ2-5; 10 bases are shared with TRBD1. CDR1 and CDR2 from the germline V gene are SGHVS and FNYEAQ. The CDR3 consists of 19 residues. V shed 5 bases, J shed 1 base, and the junction held 16 bases outside the gene matches. The CDR3 nucleotides read TGTGCCAGCAGCCCGGGACAGGGGCTTCTCTTTCCTCTCCAAGAGACCCAGTACTTC. This gives the protein CASSPGQGLLFPLQETQYF.

The chain is built from TRBV18 and TRBJ1-1; D is unresolved. The germline gives CDR1 KGHSH, CDR2 LQKENI. This CDR3 comprises 15 residues. Trimming removed 2 bases from V and 3 bases from J, with 13 bases in between. The chain's CDR3 is CASSPSTEPYTEAFF. The CDR3 DNA sequence: TGTGCCAGCTCACCATCTACAGAACCTTACACTGAAGCTTTCTTT.

The chain couples TRBV10-3 to TRBJ1-1; TRBD1 aligns across 10 bases. J gave up 5 bases and V 4 bases, and 4 bases lay outside the gene matches. The V gene's germline CDR1 is ENHRY and CDR2 SYGVKD. The CDR3 has 14 amino acids. This CDR3 reads CAISAPDRGTEAFF. CDR3 DNA: TGTGCCATCAGTGCGCCGGACAGGGGGACTGAAGCTTTCTTT.

The genes are TRBV7-9 and TRBJ1-2; D call uncertain. Trimming cost V 2 bases and J 0 bases, with 7 bases left between them. The CDR3 consists of 14 residues. Germline V gene sequence: CDR1 SEHNR, CDR2 FQNEAQ (reference sequence). CDR3 protein: CASSLSEANYGYTF. The CDR3, as DNA: TGTGCCAGCAGCTTATCAGAAGCTAACTATGGCTACACCTTC.

The chain links TRBV5-1 to TRBJ1-2; no definite D call. The germline gives CDR1 SGHRS, CDR2 YFSETQ. Trimming shortened V by 2 bases and J by 3 bases, and 14 bases separated the two germline ends. The length of the CDR3 is 15 residues. The CDR3 region is CASSLGGTTHYGYTF. CDR3 bases: TGCGCCAGCAGCTTAGGAGGAACCACCCACTATGGCTACACCTTC.

A few counts support this clone. The CDR3 loop reads CSVDPVGETQYF. The DNA for the CDR3 is TGCAGCGTTGACCCAGTCGGGGAGACCCAGTACTTC. V is TRBV29-1 and J is TRBJ2-5; D call uncertain. Trimming removed 3 bases from V and 5 bases from J, with 10 bases in between. Looked up from germline, CDR1 is SQVTM and CDR2 is ANQGSEA. The CDR3 has 12 residues.

The rearrangement joins TRBV29-1 to TRBJ2-5; 7 nucleotides agree with TRBD1. Unmatched junction bases numbered 13, after V lost 7 bases and J lost 5 bases. The length of the CDR3 is 14 residues. Germline V gene sequence: CDR1 SQVTM, CDR2 ANQGSEA. As DNA, the CDR3 is TGCAGCGGGGGACAGATGGGGTTAAGGGAGACCCAGTACTTC. Translated, it gives CSGGQMGLRETQYF.

The rearrangement links TRBV4-1 to TRBJ2-7, with TRBD1 matching over 8 bases. The J segment lost 4 bases and the V segment lost 3 bases, leaving 8 bases of the junction unmatched. Germline-derived CDR1 and CDR2 are MGHRA and YSYEKL. The CDR3 has 15 residues. This CDR3 is CASSQLDRGGYEQYF. The CDR3 bases are TGCGCCAGCAGCCAGCTAGACAGGGGAGGTTACGAGCAGTACTTC.

This sequence joins TRBV10-3 and TRBJ2-7; D is unresolved. Trimming removed 6 bases at V and 4 bases at J, with 19 bases between. Germline CDR1 ENHRY, CDR2 SYGVKD. This CDR3 contains 15 residues. For the CDR3, the DNA is TGTGCCATCAGCCCGTTGGACGGGCAGGCTTACGAGCAGTACTTC. It encodes CAISPLDGQAYEQYF.

V gene TRBV9 combines with J gene TRBJ1-1; D unclear. Trimming took off 1 base at V and 10 bases at J, with 14 bases between the two ends. This CDR3 comprises 13 residues. Germline V lookup: CDR1 SGDLS, CDR2 YYNGEE. The CDR3 loop is CASSVSPLTGAFF. Written as DNA, the CDR3 is TGTGCCAGCAGCGTAAGCCCCCTGACGGGAGCTTTCTTT.

The chain joins TRBV7-9 to TRBJ2-2; TRBD2 matches at 7 bases. V shed 5 bases and J 5 bases; nucleotides not matched to a gene: 8. The germline V gene has CDR1 SEHNR and CDR2 FQNEAQ (reference sequence). The CDR3 spans 15 residues. CDR3 protein: CASSPLRETTGELFF. DNA of the CDR3: TGTGCCAGCAGCCCCTTGCGGGAGACTACCGGGGAGCTGTTTTTT.

The chain carries TRBV12-5 and TRBJ2-7, with D perhaps matching TRBD2 (5 bases). Germline V gives CDR1 LGHNT, CDR2 FRNRAP. This CDR3 comprises 13 residues. V lost 9 bases to trimming and J lost 1 base, with 13 bases between them. The CDR3 DNA follows: TGTGCTAGCCTCCCGGGAACATCCTACGAGCAGTACTTC. Residues: CASLPGTSYEQYF.